This TCR beta chain was documented in a study of T-cell reconstitution after alpha-beta-depleted transplantation in children. Unique molecular identifiers were built into the TCRbeta library. TCRdb fed the PCR reads into MiXCR, producing one record per CDR3 protein. The sample includes 230,000 or so distinct CDR3 sequences, about 12% of them seen just once. Sequencing was performed on PBMCs from the stem cell graft donor, taken from the stem cell graft. This TCR was sampled from a human donor who donated a stem cell graft to a child with acute lymphoblastic leukemia.

The CDR3 spells CASSLAREINYGYTF. CDR3 in DNA: TGTGCCAGCAGCTTAGCCCGGGAGATAAACTATGGCTACACCTTC. V gene TRBV7-9 combines with J gene TRBJ1-2, with D hard to call. Germline lookup yields CDR1 SEHNR and CDR2 FQNEAQ (reference sequence). This CDR3 spans 15 amino acids. Trimming cost V 0 bases and J 2 bases, with 10 bases left between them.